The 29 T cell receptor beta chains presented below share a single source sample, sequenced in a study of quantifying T cell responses using KT2 cells. Study-level background: Reverse transcription used primers in the TCR alpha and beta constant regions.

Each cDNA got a UMI-containing oligo ligated at its 3' end. An equimolar mix of RC1.1 and RC1.2 primed the beta chain across TRBC1 and TRBC2. TCRdb analysed the UMI-ligation and nested PCR reads with MiXCR anew, one entry per CDR3 protein. Of roughly 38,000 distinct CDR3 sequences listed, more than 15% are singletons. Sample: PBMCs spiked with cells of the T cell clone KT2. The receptors were sampled from a human donor.

This clonotype was seen repeatedly, ten times or more. The chain joins TRBV24-1 to TRBJ2-1; 9 nucleotides agree with TRBD1. This CDR3 has 14 amino acids. After removal of 4 bases from V and 7 bases from J, the junction contained 4 bases not matched to a gene. The germline CDR1 and CDR2 sequences are KGHDR and SFDVKD. DNA for the CDR3: TGTGCCACCAGTGACCCTGACAGGGGGAATGAGCAGTTCTTC. It translates to CATSDPDRGNEQFF.

About this clonotype: Compared with germline, one end of the junction differs, possibly owing to a read error. V gene TRBV7-2 combines with J gene TRBJ1-1; 8 bases map to TRBD1. The CDR3 runs to 13 residues. Germline loops: CDR1 SGHTA, CDR2 FQGNSA. As DNA, the CDR3 is TGTGCCAGCAGCTCTAGTGGGACAGGTTTTGGCCATTTT. This sequence encodes CASSSSGTGFGHF.

The chain is built from TRBV29-1 and TRBJ2-4; 13 bases are shared with TRBD2. This CDR3 comprises 15 residues. Germline values: CDR1 SQVTM, CDR2 ANQGSEA. The J segment lost 8 bases and the V segment lost 6 bases, leaving 10 bases of the junction unmatched. CDR3 coding DNA: TGCAGCGTCGACGGACTAGCGGGGGCCAAGGACATTCAGTACTTC. Its translation is CSVDGLAGAKDIQYF.

Regarding this clonotype: It may be a read error: a sequence one base away is much more abundant. CDR3 coding DNA: TGTGCCAGCAGCCCCAGTTCTGGGACCAACGTCCTGACTTTC. The encoded protein is CASSPSSGTNVLTF. This chain links TRBV7-6 with TRBJ2-6, with D unresolved. The CDR3 contains 14 residues. Germline-derived CDR1 and CDR2 are SGHVS and FNYEAQ.

The J gene is TRBJ2-5, the V gene TRBV12-3 or TRBV12-4; 8 bases are shared with TRBD1. This CDR3 has 14 amino acids. The trim removed 6 bases at V and 5 bases at J, leaving 8 bases unmatched. The CDR3: CASRWDRSLETQYF. DNA of the CDR3: TGTGCCAGCAGATGGGACAGGAGCTTGGAGACCCAGTACTTC.

A note on this clonotype: One base away lies a much larger clone, so this may be a sequencing read error. The chain is built from TRBV3-1 and TRBJ2-7; D uncertain. Germline CDR1 and CDR2: LGHDT and YNNKEL (reference sequence). This CDR3 is built from 12 residues. The CDR3 spells CANSQYRDEQYF. The CDR3 DNA reads TGTGCCAACAGCCAGTACCGGGACGAGCAGTACTTC.

In its sample, this clonotype was seen many times. The V gene is TRBV6-5, the J gene TRBJ2-5, with a weak D call TRBD1 (5 bases). V shed 3 bases and J shed 5 bases, with 13 bases lying between them. Per the germline V gene, CDR1 is MNHEY and CDR2 is SVGAGI. The CDR3 has 14 amino acids. The CDR3 reads CASSYNRLRETQYF. For the CDR3, the DNA is TGTGCCAGCAGTTATAACAGGCTCCGTGAGACCCAGTACTTC.

The rearrangement uses TRBV5-1 and TRBJ2-7; no clear D. Per germline, CDR1 SGHRS and CDR2 YFSETQ. V was cut by 0 bases and J by 0 bases, with 7 bases left in between. CDR3 length: 14 residues. CDR3 nucleotides: TGCGCCAGCAGCTTGGACCAGAGCTCCTACGAGCAGTACTTC. Protein sequence: CASSLDQSSYEQYF.

The table lists this clonotype with a few counts. V usage is TRBV10-3 and J usage is TRBJ1-2; D is undetermined. Germline CDR1 and CDR2: ENHRY and SYGVKD. The CDR3 consists of 12 residues. Between the trimmed V and J ends, which lost 2 bases and 5 bases, there was a span of 6 bases. The CDR3 loop is CAISETAYGYTF. DNA of the CDR3: TGTGCCATCAGTGAGACAGCATATGGCTACACCTTC.

This chain links TRBV12-3 or TRBV12-4 with TRBJ2-1, with no clear D. The V gene lost 5 bases and the J gene lost 7 bases, with 9 bases spanning the gap. This CDR3 has 12 residues. The chain's CDR3 is CASSNLGNEQFF. DNA of the CDR3: TGTGCCAGCAGTAACTTAGGTAATGAGCAGTTCTTC.

This clonotype was observed many times. The chain has TRBV29-1 and TRBJ1-2; D ambiguous. V was shortened by 0 bases and J by 3 bases, with 8 bases between the two germline ends. The CDR3 loop spans 13 amino acids. The germline V gene has CDR1 SQVTM and CDR2 ANQGSEA. Here the CDR3 reads CSVEEAEYYGYTF. In DNA, the CDR3 is TGCAGCGTTGAAGAGGCGGAATACTATGGCTACACCTTC.

This clonotype was found a few times. J is TRBJ2-3 and V is TRBV27; TRBD1 matches 7 bases. Losses at the gene ends were 2 bases for V and 4 bases for J; bases not matched to a gene: 3. The CDR3 extends over 14 amino acids. The germline V gene has CDR1 MNHEY and CDR2 SMNVEV (reference sequence). The CDR3 spells CASSLRTGSDTQYF. The CDR3 bases are TGTGCCAGCAGTTTAAGGACAGGCTCAGATACGCAGTATTTT.

This clonotype turned up a few times. The chain recombines TRBV3-1 with TRBJ2-2; 10 bases line up with TRBD1. The trim removed 3 bases at V and 6 bases at J, leaving 7 bases unmatched. This CDR3 is built from 16 residues. Germline CDR1 and CDR2: LGHDT and YNNKEL (reference sequence). The CDR3 reads CASSQGQGNSAGELFF. The CDR3 DNA reads TGTGCCAGCAGCCAGGGACAGGGGAATTCTGCCGGGGAGCTGTTTTTT.

The V gene is TRBV29-1, the J gene TRBJ2-3; TRBD2 aligns across 10 bases. Unmatched junction bases numbered 6, after V lost 7 bases and J lost 5 bases. This CDR3 contains 13 residues. Germline CDR1 reads SQVTM; CDR2 reads ANQGSEA. Here the CDR3 DNA reads TGCAGCGCGGAACTAGCGGGGTTAGATACGCAGTATTTT. Translating it yields CSAELAGLDTQYF.

The chain recombines TRBV27 with TRBJ1-6, with D uncertain. The germline gives CDR1 MNHEY, CDR2 SMNVEV (reference sequence). Trimming left V 10 bases short and J 6 bases short, with 19 bases between. The CDR3 is made up of 15 amino acids. The chain's CDR3 is CATGIHSDANSPLHF. In nucleotides, the CDR3 is TGTGCCACGGGAATTCATTCAGATGCTAATTCACCCCTCCACTTT.

This clonotype was found many times. This chain links TRBV28 with TRBJ2-3; TRBD2 might be the D (5 bases). This CDR3 contains 15 residues. Trimming shortened V by 2 bases and J by 4 bases, and 13 bases separated the two germline ends. CDR1 is MDHEN and CDR2 is SYDVKM in the germline V gene. CDR3 nucleotide sequence: TGTGCCAGCAGTTTAAGTAGCATCGGGGCAGATACGCAGTATTTT. Residues: CASSLSSIGADTQYF.

The chain has TRBV29-1 and TRBJ2-2; 7 bases are shared with TRBD1. The V and J ends lost 7 bases and 5 bases, in that order; junction bases with no gene match: 7. The CDR3 runs to 13 residues. CDR1 SQVTM and CDR2 ANQGSEA come from the germline V gene. The CDR3 bases are TGCAGCGCCGGGACAGCGAGAACCGGGGAGCTGTTTTTT. Its protein is CSAGTARTGELFF.

The gene calls are TRBV6-1 and TRBJ2-5, with D tentatively TRBD1 (7 bases). Trimming cost V 2 bases and J 7 bases, with 14 bases left between them. There are 14 residues in the CDR3. The germline V gene encodes CDR1 MNHNS and CDR2 SASEGT. The CDR3 DNA sequence: TGTGCCAGCAGTGAACTAAGTCAGGGGGGGACCCAGTACTTC. It is translated as CASSELSQGGTQYF.

This clonotype was detected a few times. CDR3 DNA sequence: TGTGCCAGCAGAGCCGGGGGAAGCACAGATACGCAGTATTTT. It yields the protein CASRAGGSTDTQYF. This chain connects TRBV6-4 to TRBJ2-3; D might be TRBD2 (6 bases). This CDR3 region has 14 residues. Germline CDR1 MRHNA, CDR2 SNTAGT. Deletions cut 6 bases from V and 0 bases from J, with 10 bases between.

This clonotype has only a few counts. The genes are TRBV12-3 or TRBV12-4 and TRBJ1-4; 7 bases line up with TRBD1. This CDR3 is 14 amino acids long. V was pared by 6 bases and J by 7 bases, with 8 bases of the junction left unmatched. The CDR3 DNA reads as TGTGCCAGCAGACAGGGGTTAAGGGGTGAAAAACTGTTTTTT. This encodes CASRQGLRGEKLFF.

This rearrangement joins TRBV7-6 to TRBJ2-2; D is ambiguous. The CDR3 has 13 amino acids. Germline loops: CDR1 SGHVS, CDR2 FNYEAQ. V gave up 0 bases and J gave up 6 bases, with 5 bases separating them. CDR3 protein: CASSLALAGELFF. CDR3 DNA sequence: TGTGCCAGCAGCTTAGCGCTAGCCGGGGAGCTGTTTTTT. The variable domain in full, with the rest retrieved from reference TRBV7-6 and TRBJ2-2, is GAGVSQSPRYKVTKRGQDVALRCDPISGHVSLYWYRQALGQGPEFLTYFNYEAQQDKSGLPNDRFSAERPEGSISTLTIQRTEQRDSAMYRCASSLALAGELFFGEGSRLTVL.

This clonotype occurred a few times. This chain connects TRBV12-3 or TRBV12-4 to TRBJ2-7; D is unclear. The V end was cut by 5 bases, the J end by 5 bases, with 13 bases between. This CDR3 is built from 13 residues. The CDR3 DNA reads TGTGCCAGCAGTCTCAGAGCCCCCAACGAGCAGTACTTC. It translates to CASSLRAPNEQYF.

Ten or more counts support this clonotype. The chain combines TRBV12-3 or TRBV12-4 with TRBJ2-6; 9 bases agree with TRBD1. V shed 8 bases and J 4 bases; nucleotides not matched to a gene: 9. This CDR3 comprises 16 residues. Written as DNA, the CDR3 is TGTGCCAGCGGGGCCGGGACAGGGCTAGGGGCCAACGTCCTGACTTTC. Amino acid sequence: CASGAGTGLGANVLTF.

The table lists this clonotype with a few counts. The gene calls are TRBV4-2 and TRBJ2-4, with D possibly being TRBD1 or TRBD2 (5 bases each). Germline assignment: CDR1 LGHNA and CDR2 YNFKEQ. Trimming removed 1 base at V and 6 bases at J, with 13 bases between. The CDR3 length is 15 residues. DNA of the CDR3: TGTGCCAGCAGCCAAGCCGGGACCCCTTCAAACATTCAGTACTTC. It codes for CASSQAGTPSNIQYF.

V usage is TRBV18 and J usage is TRBJ1-3, with TRBD1 identical over 7 bases. Per the germline V gene, CDR1 is KGHSH and CDR2 is LQKENI. After removal of 3 bases from V and 5 bases from J, the junction contained 19 bases not matched to a gene. This CDR3 is built from 19 residues. CDR3: CASSPTGQPHGGSRNTIYF. In DNA form, the CDR3 reads TGTGCCAGCTCACCCACGGGACAGCCTCATGGGGGTTCCAGAAACACCATATATTTT.

J is TRBJ2-7 and V is TRBV7-9; 9 bases are shared with TRBD2. This CDR3 has 15 amino acids. Trimming at V came to 4 bases and at J to 5 bases, leaving 9 bases not matched to a gene. Germline values: CDR1 SEHNR, CDR2 FQNEAQ (reference sequence). The CDR3 reads CASSSISGRSDEQYF. In DNA, the CDR3 is TGTGCCAGCAGCTCGATTAGCGGGAGAAGTGACGAGCAGTACTTC. Variable domain in full (rest from reference TRBV7-9 and TRBJ2-7): DTGVSQNPRHKITKRGQNVTFRCDPISEHNRLYWYRQTLGQGPEFLTYFQNEAQLEKSRLLSDRFSAERPKGSFSTLEIQRTEQGDSAMYLCASSSISGRSDEQYFGPGTRLTVT.

V gene TRBV2 combines with J gene TRBJ2-5; TRBD1 matches at 8 bases. Trimming removed 10 bases from V and 5 bases from J; junction bases left unmatched: 9. The CDR3 totals 13 residues. The V gene's germline CDR1 is SNHLY and CDR2 FYNNEI. CDR3 in amino acids: CATQRQGRETQYF. For the CDR3, the DNA is TGTGCCACGCAACGACAGGGGCGCGAGACCCAGTACTTC.

This clonotype was counted ten times or more. The rearrangement joins TRBV5-6 to TRBJ2-2; TRBD1 agrees at 8 bases. Trimming cost V 4 bases and J 4 bases; bases outside gene matches: 15. Looked up from germline, CDR1 is SGHDT and CDR2 is YYEEEE. The CDR3 covers 18 residues. Here the CDR3 reads CASSETGGQGIVTGELFF. CDR3 nucleotides: TGTGCCAGCAGCGAAACAGGCGGACAGGGTATTGTCACCGGGGAGCTGTTTTTT.

This clonotype occurred many times. The genes are TRBV6-5 and TRBJ1-1; possibly TRBD1 for D (5 bases). The germline V gene encodes CDR1 MNHEY and CDR2 SVGAGI. The V and J ends lost 0 bases and 5 bases respectively, with 10 bases between them. The length of the CDR3 is 14 residues. CDR3 coding DNA: TGTGCCAGCAGTTACTCAGCAGGGCGGACTGAAGCTTTCTTT. This gives the protein CASSYSAGRTEAFF.